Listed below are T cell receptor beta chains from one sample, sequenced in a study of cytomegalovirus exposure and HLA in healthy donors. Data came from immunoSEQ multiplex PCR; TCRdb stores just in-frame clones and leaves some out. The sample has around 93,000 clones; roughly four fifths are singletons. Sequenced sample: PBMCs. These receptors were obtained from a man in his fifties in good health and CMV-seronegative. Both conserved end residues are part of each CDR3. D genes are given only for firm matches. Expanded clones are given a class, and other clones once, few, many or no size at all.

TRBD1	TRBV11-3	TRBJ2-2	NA	CASSLAGGNGELFF	TGTGCCAGCAGCTTGGCAGGGGGTAACGGGGAGCTGTTTTTT
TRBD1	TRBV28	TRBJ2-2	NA	CASSGQGQGNTGELFF	TGTGCCAGCTCCGGACAAGGACAGGGGAACACCGGGGAGCTGTTTTTT
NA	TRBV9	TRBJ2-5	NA	CASSVGQEETQYF	TGTGCCAGCAGCGTAGGACAAGAAGAGACCCAGTACTTC
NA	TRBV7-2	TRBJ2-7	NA	CASSRDTGTAEQYF	TGTGCCAGCAGCAGAGACACAGGGACGGCCGAGCAGTACTTC
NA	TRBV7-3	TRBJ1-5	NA	CASSLPAHQSNQPQHF	TGTGCCAGCAGCCTTCCCGCGCACCAAAGCAATCAGCCCCAGCATTTT
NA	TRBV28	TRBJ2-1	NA	CASSPEGEEQFF	TGTGCCAGCAGCCCTGAGGGGGAGGAGCAGTTCTTC
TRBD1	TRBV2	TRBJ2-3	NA	CASRLQGDFADTQYF	TGTGCCAGCAGGTTACAGGGGGATTTCGCAGATACGCAGTATTTT
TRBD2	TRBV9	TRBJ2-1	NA	CASSAPSGSGYNEQFF	TGTGCCAGCAGCGCCCCTAGCGGGTCAGGCTACAATGAGCAGTTCTTC
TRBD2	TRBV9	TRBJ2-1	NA	CASNSGSWSNEQFF	TGTGCCAGCAACAGCGGGAGTTGGTCAAATGAGCAGTTCTTC
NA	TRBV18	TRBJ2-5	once	CASSPVGLASLQETQYF	TGTGCCAGCTCACCAGTAGGATTAGCGAGCCTCCAAGAGACCCAGTACTTC
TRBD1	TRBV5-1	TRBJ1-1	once	CASSSDRANPEAFF	TGCGCCAGCAGTTCTGACAGGGCGAACCCTGAAGCTTTCTTT
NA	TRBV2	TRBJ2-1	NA	CASSEGVSPPKFF	TGTGCCAGCAGTGAAGGGGTTAGCCCACCCAAATTCTTC
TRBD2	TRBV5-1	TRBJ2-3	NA	CASSSSGRGTDTQYF	TGCGCCAGCAGCTCTAGCGGGAGGGGCACAGATACGCAGTATTTT
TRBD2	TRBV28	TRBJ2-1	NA	CASSPISGRQNEQFF	TGTGCCAGCAGCCCCATTAGCGGGAGGCAGAATGAGCAGTTCTTC
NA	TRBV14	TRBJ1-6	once	CASSQGAYNSPLHF	TGTGCCAGCAGCCAAGGGGCTTATAATTCACCCCTCCACTTT